This entry lists 25 T cell receptor beta chains sequenced from one sample in a study of CD8 T cells in ankylosing spondylitis. Points from the study as a whole: Typical of ankylosing spondylitis blood, it appeared, was a TCR beta motif of under 10 highly homologous variants.

These TCRs are of unknown antigen specificity. Via MiXCR, TCRdb re-called the 5' RACE reads, giving one row per CDR3 protein. The data show under 850,000 distinct CDR3 sequences, roughly 19% seen once. Sequencing was carried out using blood, either unsorted or a sorted T cell fraction (not recorded which). The receptors stem from a male donor with ankylosing spondylitis.

The genes are TRBV9 and TRBJ2-3; a possible D gene is TRBD2 (6 bases). V was clipped by 4 bases and J by 0 bases, with 27 bases between them. Germline lookup yields CDR1 SGDLS and CDR2 YYNGEE. The CDR3 is made up of 20 amino acids. The CDR3 sequence: CASSLPLVGGADLSTDTQYF. The CDR3 region has the DNA TGTGCCAGCAGCCTACCCTTGGTTGGCGGGGCCGATCTTAGCACAGATACGCAGTATTTT. Full variable domain (rest looked up from reference TRBV9 and TRBJ2-3): DSGVTQTPKHLITATGQRVTLRCSPRSGDLSVYWYQQSLDQGLQFLIQYYNGEERAKGNILERFSAQQFPDLHSELNLSSLELGDSALYFCASSLPLVGGADLSTDTQYFGPGTRLTVL.

This clonotype was counted only a few times. This rearrangement joins TRBV9 to TRBJ1-3, with TRBD1 matching over 7 bases. This CDR3 is built from 17 residues. The germline gives CDR1 SGDLS, CDR2 YYNGEE. V shed 3 bases, J shed 0 bases, and the junction held 9 bases outside the gene matches. CDR3 in amino acids: CASSARQGPSSGNTIYF. CDR3 sequence (DNA): TGTGCCAGCAGCGCCAGACAGGGACCCAGCTCTGGAAACACCATATATTTT.

The sample holds a few counts of this clonotype. V usage is TRBV30 and J usage is TRBJ1-2; the D is unclear. The germline gives CDR1 GTSNPN, CDR2 SVGIG (reference sequence). There are 13 residues in the CDR3. Trimming removed 4 bases from V and 4 bases from J, with 13 bases in between. DNA for the CDR3: TGTGCCTGGATTAACAGTCTGGGCTATGGCTACACCTTC. Its translation is CAWINSLGYGYTF. Full variable domain (rest looked up from reference TRBV30 and TRBJ1-2): SQTIHQWPATLVQPVGSPLSLECTVEGTSNPNLYWYRQAAGRGLQLLFYSVGIGQISSEVPQNLSASRPQDRQFILSSKKLLLSDSGFYLCAWINSLGYGYTFGSGTRLTVV.

This clonotype showed up just a few times. The J gene is TRBJ2-4, the V gene TRBV20-1; no reliable D call. V lost 3 bases to trimming and J lost 1 base, with 10 bases between them. The germline gives CDR1 DFQATT, CDR2 SNEGSKA (reference sequence). The CDR3 covers 14 residues. The CDR3 spells CSASSTSAKNIQYF. The CDR3 coding sequence is TGCAGTGCTAGTTCCACATCGGCCAAAAACATTCAGTACTTC.

This clonotype was detected a few times. The chain links TRBV10-3 to TRBJ2-5, with D perhaps matching TRBD2 (7 bases). CDR1 is ENHRY and CDR2 is SYGVKD in the germline V gene. The CDR3 spans 15 residues. V was trimmed by 0 bases and J by 1 base, leaving 9 bases between them. The CDR3: CAISESGGAQETQYF. CDR3 DNA: TGTGCCATCAGTGAGTCGGGGGGGGCCCAAGAGACCCAGTACTTC.

This clonotype appeared many times. This rearrangement joins TRBV12-3 or TRBV12-4 to TRBJ1-5; no clear D gene. Trimming stripped 8 bases from V and 0 bases from J, with 14 bases between. CDR3 length: 15 residues. The CDR3 DNA reads as TGTGCCAGCTCTCACGGTCGGGATAGCAATCAGCCCCAGCATTTT. Encoded protein: CASSHGRDSNQPQHF.

This clonotype has only a few counts. The chain joins TRBV20-1 to TRBJ2-7; D not certain. V lost 6 bases and J 6 bases, leaving 12 bases between the germline ends. The CDR3 covers 11 residues. CDR1 and CDR2 (germline): DFQATT, SNEGSKA (reference sequence). The CDR3 loop is CSAGRLPEQYF. As DNA, the CDR3 is TGCAGTGCCGGACGACTGCCCGAGCAGTACTTC.

This clonotype has ten or more counts. The chain links TRBV18 to TRBJ1-1; D unclear. Trimming took 2 bases from V and 0 from J, leaving 16 bases between them. There are 17 residues in the CDR3. Germline V CDR1 and CDR2: KGHSH, LQKENI. CDR3 nucleotide sequence: TGTGCCAGCTCACCAACATGGGCTATTGGGGTGAACACTGAAGCTTTCTTT. It codes for CASSPTWAIGVNTEAFF.

The sample holds a few counts of this clonotype. V usage is TRBV20-1 and J usage is TRBJ2-5; maybe TRBD1 (6 bases). Germline CDR1 DFQATT, CDR2 SNEGSKA (reference sequence). The CDR3 sequence is 14 residues long. Trimming took off 5 bases at V and 4 bases at J, with 17 bases between the two ends. CDR3 nucleotide sequence: TGCAGTGCTCGGACAGTGAAGGCCCGAGAGACCCAGTACTTC. As protein: CSARTVKARETQYF.

The chain combines TRBV20-1 with TRBJ2-7; 9 positions agree with TRBD2. There are 17 residues in the CDR3. With 0 bases clipped from V and 0 bases from J, the junction kept 9 bases outside the gene matches. In germline, CDR1 is DFQATT, CDR2 SNEGSKA (reference sequence). CDR3 in DNA: TGCAGTGCTAGAGACGGGTACGAGCGGGAGGTCTCCTACGAGCAGTACTTC. Protein sequence: CSARDGYEREVSYEQYF.

This chain joins TRBV20-1 and TRBJ2-1, with a tentative D call TRBD2 (7 bases). The V gene's germline CDR1 is DFQATT and CDR2 SNEGSKA (reference sequence). Trimming left V 2 bases short and J 5 bases short, with 13 bases between. This CDR3 has 14 amino acids. CDR3 DNA: TGCAGTGCTAGATCGGGGGGCAGCAACAATGAGCAGTTCTTC. Residues: CSARSGGSNNEQFF.

This clonotype was detected only a few times. The rearrangement joins TRBV20-1 to TRBJ2-1, with D possibly TRBD1 on 5 matching bases. The CDR3 is 14 residues long. V was clipped by 0 bases and J by 3 bases, with 9 bases between them. CDR1 is DFQATT and CDR2 is SNEGSKA in the germline V gene (reference sequence). The CDR3 sequence is CSARDPDNYNEQFF. The CDR3 nucleotides are TGCAGTGCTAGAGATCCGGACAACTACAATGAGCAGTTCTTC.

The V and J genes are TRBV10-3 and TRBJ2-3; 12 nucleotides agree with TRBD2. The junction had 7 bases not matched to a gene; V was cut back by 7 bases and J by 5 bases. CDR3 length equals 15 residues. From germline, CDR1 is ENHRY and CDR2 SYGVKD. The chain's CDR3 is CAITPGLAGRDTQYF. CDR3 nucleotides: TGTGCCATCACCCCGGGACTAGCGGGCCGAGATACGCAGTATTTT.

The chain carries TRBV2 and TRBJ2-1, with 7 bases matching TRBD1. CDR3 length equals 15 residues. CDR1 is SNHLY and CDR2 is FYNNEI in the germline V gene. With V trimmed by 6 bases and J by 8 bases, 13 bases remained unmatched. This CDR3 reads CASRPGTERGYEQFF. The CDR3 bases are TGTGCCAGCAGGCCCGGGACAGAGAGAGGGTATGAGCAGTTCTTC.

In its sample, this clonotype was seen a few times. The rearrangement uses TRBV29-1 and TRBJ1-1; TRBD1 is a possible D gene (5 bases). V lost 0 bases, J lost 2 bases, and 13 bases lay in between. The CDR3 runs to 15 residues. Germline CDR1 is SQVTM and CDR2 is ANQGSEA. CDR3 in DNA: TGCAGCGTTGAAGATCCACATGGGGACAACACTGAAGCTTTCTTT. Its translation is CSVEDPHGDNTEAFF.

The chain links TRBV29-1 to TRBJ2-5, with unresolved D. This CDR3 spans 10 amino acids. Germline V gene sequence: CDR1 SQVTM, CDR2 ANQGSEA. The germline V and J ends were trimmed by 8 bases and 4 bases, with 8 bases remaining between them. The chain's CDR3 is CSCSSETQYF. The DNA for the CDR3 is TGCAGCTGTTCATCAGAGACCCAGTACTTC.

This clonotype was found once. CDR3 region: CASSPTSDDYNEQFF. The DNA for the CDR3 is TGTGCCAGCAGCCCAACTAGCGACGACTACAATGAGCAGTTCTTC. The rearrangement uses TRBV7-3 and TRBJ2-1, with 7 bases that match TRBD2. J was trimmed by 3 bases and V by 5 bases; bases with no gene match: 7. Germline-derived CDR1 and CDR2 are SGHTA and FQGTGA. This CDR3 comprises 15 residues. The complete variable domain, with remaining parts taken from reference TRBV7-3 and TRBJ2-1, reads GAGVSQTPSNKVTEKGKYVELRCDPISGHTALYWYRQSLGQGPEFLIYFQGTGAADDSGLPNDRFFAVRPEGSVSTLKIQRTERGDSAVYLCASSPTSDDYNEQFFGPGTRLTVL.

There are a few counts of this clonotype. The chain links TRBV3-1 to TRBJ1-6; 8 nucleotides line up with TRBD1. Germline V gives CDR1 LGHDT, CDR2 YNNKEL (reference sequence). The CDR3 has 14 amino acids. The V segment lost 5 bases and the J segment 6 bases; nucleotides outside the gene matches: 3. CDR3 nucleotide sequence: TGTGCCAGCAGCGAACAGGGGGGTAATTCACCCCTCCACTTT. It translates to CASSEQGGNSPLHF. Full variable domain (missing parts from reference TRBV3-1 and TRBJ1-6): DTAVSQTPKYLVTQMGNDKSIKCEQNLGHDTMYWYKQDSKKFLKIMFSYNNKELIINETVPNRFSPKSPDKAHLNLHINSLELGDSAVYFCASSEQGGNSPLHFGNGTRLTVT.

The chain uses TRBV19 and TRBJ2-3; no firm D call. Trimming left V 9 bases short and J 4 bases short, with 20 bases between. Germline V gene data show CDR1 as LNHDA and CDR2 as SQIVND (reference sequence). This CDR3 has 15 residues. As DNA, the CDR3 is TGTGCCAGCACCGCAGGAGCGCCCAGACCAGATACGCAGTATTTT. This sequence encodes CASTAGAPRPDTQYF.

This clonotype was seen a few times. V and J are TRBV4-1 and TRBJ1-5; D possibly corresponds to TRBD1 (5 bases). CDR1 MGHRA and CDR2 YSYEKL come from the germline V gene. The CDR3 is made up of 13 amino acids. Trimming pared 2 bases from V and 6 bases from J, leaving 8 bases between. The CDR3 coding sequence is TGCGCCAGCAGCCAACCAGGGTCTCAGCCCCAGCATTTT. Translated, it gives CASSQPGSQPQHF.

This clonotype was observed a handful of times. V and J are TRBV4-1 and TRBJ1-1, with D hard to call. Germline V lookup: CDR1 MGHRA, CDR2 YSYEKL. Trimming shortened V by 3 bases and J by 1 base, and 9 bases separated the two germline ends. This CDR3 has 14 amino acids. CDR3 residues: CASSHPTANTEAFF. Here the CDR3 DNA reads TGCGCCAGCAGCCACCCGACCGCGAACACTGAAGCTTTCTTT.

The sample holds a few counts of this clonotype. The CDR3 DNA reads TGTGCCAGCAGCTTGGACCCTCCATATGGCTACACCTTC. Encoded protein: CASSLDPPYGYTF. The chain has TRBV5-6 and TRBJ1-2; D is undetermined. V lost 0 bases, J lost 5 bases, and 8 bases lay in between. The CDR3 has 13 residues. CDR1 is SGHDT, CDR2 YYEEEE, per germline.

This clonotype occurred many times. The chain uses TRBV20-1 and TRBJ2-7, with D tentatively TRBD1 or TRBD2 (5 bases each). Trimming shortened V by 5 bases and J by 3 bases, and 11 bases separated the two germline ends. The CDR3 is made up of 12 amino acids. CDR1 and CDR2 from the germline V gene are DFQATT and SNEGSKA (reference sequence). The CDR3 region is CSASGPHYEQYF. The CDR3 DNA reads TGCAGTGCTTCGGGACCACACTACGAGCAGTACTTC.

This clonotype was detected only a few times. In DNA form, the CDR3 reads TGTGCCAGCAGCTTCAGGGGAGGAGGGCCCTACGAGCAGTACTTC. It is translated as CASSFRGGGPYEQYF. The rearrangement uses TRBV7-8 and TRBJ2-7; D tentatively reads TRBD1 or TRBD2 (6 bases each). V shed 3 bases and J shed 2 bases, with 14 bases lying between them. The germline V gene encodes CDR1 SGHVS and CDR2 FQNEAQ. CDR3 size: 15 residues.

The genes are TRBV7-2 and TRBJ2-7; TRBD1 matches at 9 bases. With 2 bases clipped from V and 5 bases from J, the junction kept 4 bases outside the gene matches. Germline-derived CDR1 and CDR2 are SGHTA and FQGNSA. This CDR3 spans 14 amino acids. CDR3: CASSLLDRGDEQYF. CDR3 sequence (DNA): TGTGCCAGCAGCTTACTGGACAGGGGCGACGAGCAGTACTTC.